Listed below are T cell receptor beta chains from one sample, sequenced in a study of blood T cell repertoires in COVID-19. This table comes from immunoSEQ multiplex PCR, and its TCRdb copy is limited to in-frame clones, with some not included. The sample carries hundreds of thousands of clones, about 89% recorded once. Specimen: peripheral blood. These TCRs come from a woman aged 45-65 years who had recovered from COVID-19. CDR3s include the opening cysteine and the closing phenylalanine or tryptophan. Fields, in order: J gene, V gene, CDR3 protein.

j_gene: TRBJ1-2; v_gene: TRBV5-1; CDR3aa: CASSLQHGFDYGYTF
j_gene: TRBJ2-2; v_gene: TRBV5-4; CDR3aa: CASSPGGIVTGELFF
j_gene: TRBJ2-5; v_gene: TRBV4-1; CDR3aa: CASSARLQETQYF
j_gene: TRBJ1-2; v_gene: TRBV5-6; CDR3aa: CASSSKQGAAGYTF
j_gene: TRBJ2-3; v_gene: TRBV6-5; CDR3aa: CASSYSGQLTDTQYF
j_gene: TRBJ1-3; v_gene: TRBV28; CDR3aa: CASSFAGLHSGNTIYF
j_gene: TRBJ2-1; v_gene: TRBV4-3; CDR3aa: CASSQGLAGDLGREQFF
j_gene: TRBJ1-1; v_gene: TRBV3-1/TRBV3-2; CDR3aa: CASSQGQIMNTEAFF
j_gene: TRBJ2-3; v_gene: TRBV28; CDR3aa: CASSPAGDTDTQYF
j_gene: TRBJ2-3; v_gene: TRBV7-2; CDR3aa: CASRSGRARDTQYF
j_gene: TRBJ1-2; v_gene: TRBV6-2/TRBV6-3; CDR3aa: CASSYGSGSNYGYTF
j_gene: TRBJ2-7; v_gene: TRBV4-2; CDR3aa: CASSQDLDPYEQYF
j_gene: TRBJ1-5; v_gene: TRBV6-5; CDR3aa: CAILNQPQHF
j_gene: TRBJ2-7; v_gene: TRBV30; CDR3aa: CAWSEIAYEQYF
j_gene: TRBJ2-7; v_gene: TRBV5-4; CDR3aa: CASSSGVAAGEQYF
j_gene: TRBJ1-1; v_gene: TRBV27; CDR3aa: CASSYSTGYAAFF
j_gene: TRBJ1-2; v_gene: TRBV12-3/TRBV12-4; CDR3aa: CASSRTGRDRGAF
j_gene: TRBJ2-1; v_gene: TRBV10-3; CDR3aa: CAIRDKREIGYNEQFF
j_gene: TRBJ2-2; v_gene: TRBV30; CDR3aa: CAWSRGGANTGELFF
j_gene: TRBJ1-2; v_gene: TRBV2; CDR3aa: CASSERQGDYGYTF
j_gene: TRBJ2-7; v_gene: TRBV6-5; CDR3aa: CASRTDRASYEQYF
j_gene: TRBJ1-2; v_gene: TRBV12-3/TRBV12-4; CDR3aa: CASSFRGGYGYTF
j_gene: TRBJ2-2; v_gene: TRBV7-7; CDR3aa: CASSKSVSTGELFF
j_gene: TRBJ1-2; v_gene: TRBV4-3; CDR3aa: CASSQAGLESYGYTF
j_gene: TRBJ1-3; v_gene: TRBV9; CDR3aa: CASSVGSVSGNTIYF
j_gene: TRBJ1-2; v_gene: TRBV27; CDR3aa: CASSLRAGNYGYTF
j_gene: TRBJ2-7; v_gene: TRBV12-3/TRBV12-4; CDR3aa: CASTRGVYEQYF
j_gene: TRBJ1-1; v_gene: TRBV19; CDR3aa: CASSLTEMNTEAFF
j_gene: TRBJ1-2; v_gene: TRBV9; CDR3aa: CASSVSHQGALANYGYTF
j_gene: TRBJ2-5; v_gene: TRBV29-1; CDR3aa: CSVEGTGGRETQYF
j_gene: TRBJ1-5; v_gene: TRBV30; CDR3aa: CAWRQGRDQPQHF
j_gene: TRBJ1-2; v_gene: TRBV9; CDR3aa: CASSVAAQGGGYTF
j_gene: TRBJ2-1; v_gene: TRBV6-2/TRBV6-3; CDR3aa: CASSYSHRGANNEQFF
j_gene: TRBJ2-3; v_gene: TRBV5-4; CDR3aa: CASSLEGTRAYF
j_gene: TRBJ2-3; v_gene: TRBV4-3; CDR3aa: CASSQDLSGLAGWTQYF
j_gene: TRBJ1-1; v_gene: TRBV2; CDR3aa: CASSQTGRNTEAFF
j_gene: TRBJ1-5; v_gene: TRBV19; CDR3aa: CASSPRQGNQPQHF
j_gene: TRBJ1-2; v_gene: TRBV7-2; CDR3aa: CASSIKTGIYGYTF
j_gene: TRBJ2-1; v_gene: TRBV11-2; CDR3aa: CASSLARGTSGSGDEQFF
j_gene: TRBJ2-1; v_gene: TRBV11-2; CDR3aa: CASSWGSGGSNEQFF
j_gene: TRBJ1-5; v_gene: TRBV30; CDR3aa: CAWSRGLLNQPQHF
j_gene: TRBJ2-1; v_gene: TRBV25-1; CDR3aa: CASSERTIAAGNEQFF